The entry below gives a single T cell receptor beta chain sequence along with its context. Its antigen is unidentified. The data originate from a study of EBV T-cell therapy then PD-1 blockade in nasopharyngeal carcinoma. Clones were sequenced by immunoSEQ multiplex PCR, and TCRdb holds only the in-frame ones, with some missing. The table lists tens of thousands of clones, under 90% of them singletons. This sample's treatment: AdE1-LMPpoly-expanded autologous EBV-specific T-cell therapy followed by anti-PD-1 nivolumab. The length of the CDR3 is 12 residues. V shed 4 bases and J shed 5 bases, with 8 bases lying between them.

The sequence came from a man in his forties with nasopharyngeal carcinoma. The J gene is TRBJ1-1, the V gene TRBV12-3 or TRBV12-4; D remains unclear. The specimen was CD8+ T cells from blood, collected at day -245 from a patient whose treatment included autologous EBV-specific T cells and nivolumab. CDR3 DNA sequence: TGTGCCAGCAGTTGGACGGCTACTGAAGCTTTCTTT. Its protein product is CASSWTATEAFF.